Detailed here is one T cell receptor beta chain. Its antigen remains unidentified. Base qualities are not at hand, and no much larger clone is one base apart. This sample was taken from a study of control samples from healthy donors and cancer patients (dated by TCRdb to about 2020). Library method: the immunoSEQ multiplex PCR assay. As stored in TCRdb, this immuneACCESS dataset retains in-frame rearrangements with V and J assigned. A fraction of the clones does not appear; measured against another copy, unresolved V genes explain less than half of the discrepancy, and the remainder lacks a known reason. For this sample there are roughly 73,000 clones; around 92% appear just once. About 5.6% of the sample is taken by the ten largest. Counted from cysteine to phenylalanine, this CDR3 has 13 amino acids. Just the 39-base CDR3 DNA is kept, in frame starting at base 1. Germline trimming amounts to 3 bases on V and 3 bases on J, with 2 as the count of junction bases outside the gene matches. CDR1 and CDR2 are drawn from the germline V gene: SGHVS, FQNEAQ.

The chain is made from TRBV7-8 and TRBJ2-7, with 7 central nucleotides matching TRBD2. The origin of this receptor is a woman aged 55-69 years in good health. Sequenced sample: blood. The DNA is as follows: TGTGCCAGCAGCTTCGGGGGGAGCTACGAGCAGTACTTC. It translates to CASSFGGSYEQYF.